Ten or more counts support the clone carrying this TCR beta chain. Molecular barcoding with unique molecular identifiers was used for the TCRbeta library. Using its own MiXCR run on the PCR reads, TCRdb lists one record per CDR3 protein. The sample yields hundreds of thousands of distinct CDR3 sequences, around 16% seen once. The data derive from a study of T-cell reconstitution after alpha-beta-depleted transplantation in children. CDR1 is DFQATT, CDR2 SNEGSKA, per germline (reference sequence). Trimming left V 4 bases short and J 7 bases short, with 11 bases between. The CDR3 is 12 residues long. Material: PBMCs from the stem cell graft donor, obtained from the stem cell graft. The origin of this receptor is a human donor who donated a stem cell graft to a child with acute myeloid leukemia. This chain links TRBV20-1 with TRBJ1-5, with no clear D. CDR3 protein: CSAIAGSQPQHF. The DNA for the CDR3 is TGCAGTGCTATCGCAGGCAGCCAGCCCCAGCATTTT.